This TCR beta chain was documented in a study of cytomegalovirus exposure and HLA in healthy donors. Germline V gene sequence: CDR1 GTSNPN, CDR2 SVGIG (reference sequence). This CDR3 comprises 15 residues. The V end lost 7 bases, the J end lost 0 bases, and 17 bases lay between the germline ends. PCR was performed using 60 Vbeta and 13 Jbeta primers. Generated by immunoSEQ multiplex PCR, the TCRdb table keeps only in-frame clones and is missing some. Found here are about 200,000 clones, 65% to 90% of them singletons; the top ten hold approximately 1.4%. Study outcomes and limitations: Certain sequence variants were highly shared and formed a cluster, and this cluster was likely a sequencing artifact. In an earlier analysis, in some 500 donors, most V segments appeared productive either ~87% or ~30% of the time. Investigators reported 150 to 200 TCR beta chains as tied to cytomegalovirus.

Note on this clone: Its antigen is currently unknown.

The source of this sequence is a girl aged 10-17 years in good health and CMV-seronegative. This rearrangement joins TRBV30 to TRBJ2-3; no firm D call. The specimen was PBMCs. CDR3 loop: CASTLSHGSTDTQYF. The DNA of the CDR3 is TGTGCCTCGACTCTGAGCCACGGGAGCACAGATACGCAGTATTTT.